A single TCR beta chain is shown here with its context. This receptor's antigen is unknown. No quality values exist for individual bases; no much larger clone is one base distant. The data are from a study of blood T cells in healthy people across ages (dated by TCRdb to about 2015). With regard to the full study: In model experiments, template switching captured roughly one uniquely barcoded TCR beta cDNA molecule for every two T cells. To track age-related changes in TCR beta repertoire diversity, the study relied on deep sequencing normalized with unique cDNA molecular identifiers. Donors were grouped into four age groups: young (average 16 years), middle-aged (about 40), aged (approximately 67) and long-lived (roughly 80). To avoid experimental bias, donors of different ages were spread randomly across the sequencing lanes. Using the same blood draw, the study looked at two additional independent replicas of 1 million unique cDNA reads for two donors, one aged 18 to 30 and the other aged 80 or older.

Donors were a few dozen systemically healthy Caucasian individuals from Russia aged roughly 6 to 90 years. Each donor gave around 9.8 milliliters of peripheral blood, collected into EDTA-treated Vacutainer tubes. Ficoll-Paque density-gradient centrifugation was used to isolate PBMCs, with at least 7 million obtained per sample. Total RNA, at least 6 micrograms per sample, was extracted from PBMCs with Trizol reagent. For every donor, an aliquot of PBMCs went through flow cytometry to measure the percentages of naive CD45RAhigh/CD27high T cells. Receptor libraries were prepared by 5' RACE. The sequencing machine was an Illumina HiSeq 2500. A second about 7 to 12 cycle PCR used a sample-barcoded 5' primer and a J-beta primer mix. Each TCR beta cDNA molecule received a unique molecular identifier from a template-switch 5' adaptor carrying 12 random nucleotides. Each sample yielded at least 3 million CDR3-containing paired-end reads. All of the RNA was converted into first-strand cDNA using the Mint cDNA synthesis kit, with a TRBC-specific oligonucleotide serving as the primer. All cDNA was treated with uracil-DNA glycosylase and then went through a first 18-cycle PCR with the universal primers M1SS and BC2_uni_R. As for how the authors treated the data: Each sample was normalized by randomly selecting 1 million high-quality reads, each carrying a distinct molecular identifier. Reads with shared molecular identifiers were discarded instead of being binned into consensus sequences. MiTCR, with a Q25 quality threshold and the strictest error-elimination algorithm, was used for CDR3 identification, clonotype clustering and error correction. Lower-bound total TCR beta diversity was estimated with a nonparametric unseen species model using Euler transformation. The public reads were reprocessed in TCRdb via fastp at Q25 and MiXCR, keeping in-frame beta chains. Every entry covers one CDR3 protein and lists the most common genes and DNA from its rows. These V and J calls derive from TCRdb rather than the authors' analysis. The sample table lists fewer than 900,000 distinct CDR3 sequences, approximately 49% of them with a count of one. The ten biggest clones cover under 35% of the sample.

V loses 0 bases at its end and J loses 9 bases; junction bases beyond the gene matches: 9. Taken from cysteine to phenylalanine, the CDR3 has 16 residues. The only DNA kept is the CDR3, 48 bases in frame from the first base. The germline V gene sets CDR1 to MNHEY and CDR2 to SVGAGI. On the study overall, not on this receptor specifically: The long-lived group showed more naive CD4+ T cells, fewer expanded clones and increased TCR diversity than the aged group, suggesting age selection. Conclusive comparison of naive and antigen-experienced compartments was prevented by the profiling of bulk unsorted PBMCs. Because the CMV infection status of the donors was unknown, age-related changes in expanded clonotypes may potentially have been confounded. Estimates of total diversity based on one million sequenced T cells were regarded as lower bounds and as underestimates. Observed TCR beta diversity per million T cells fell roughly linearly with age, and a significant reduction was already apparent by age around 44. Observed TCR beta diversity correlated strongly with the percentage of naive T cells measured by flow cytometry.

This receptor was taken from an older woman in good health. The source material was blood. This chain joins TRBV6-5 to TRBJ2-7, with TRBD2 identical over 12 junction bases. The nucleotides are TGTGCCAGCAGTTACTCGAGGGCTAGCGGGAGGGCCGTGCAGTACTTC. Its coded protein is CASSYSRASGRAVQYF.